This T cell receptor (beta chain) comes out of a study of a mutant IDH1 vaccine in newly diagnosed glioma (dated by TCRdb to about 2021). For context, the study as a whole: Of the roughly 34 treated patients, 62.5% were male and about 40% were female, and the mean age was roughly 40 years. Peripheral blood was drawn at six visits: V03 (baseline), V05, V07, V10, V12 and V13. Before enrollment, most patients had been given radiochemotherapy with temozolomide as standard therapy, while the rest had received either radiotherapy alone or temozolomide alone. Longitudinal TCRB deep sequencing was performed for about 25 treated patients wherever samples were available for exploratory analyses. Study-wide findings and limitations: Immune responses induced by the vaccine were seen in 93.3% of patients across multiple MHC alleles. Changes in the top peripheral T cell clonotypes picked up by TCRB sequencing did not appear to be linked to pseudoprogression. PBMC samples for TCRB deep sequencing were selected based on availability. It was noted by the authors that analyses of patient blood samples could not be reproduced owing to sample limitations.

The CDR3 goes from the cysteine to the phenylalanine over 16 residues. The only DNA kept is the CDR3, 48 bases in frame from the first base. Trimming at the junction amounts to 4 bases on V and 4 bases on J, and the germline ends lie 17 bases apart. CDR1 and CDR2, looked up from the germline V gene, are SGHDT and YYEEEE. The time point label corresponds to: baseline, week 1 (first vaccination visit). The sample's treatment or condition, from its label and the paper: pre-vaccination baseline after standard-of-care therapy. Donors had newly diagnosed WHO grade 3 or 4 IDH1-mutant astrocytomas with loss of nuclear ATRX. The samples were drawn from NOA16, a multicentre, single-arm, open-label phase I trial in Germany that tested a mutant IDH1 peptide vaccine in humans for the first time. For immunogenicity testing, the blood drawn at visit V03 was used as the baseline sample. Genomic DNA for TCRB sequencing was isolated from EDTA blood with the DNeasy Blood and Tissue Kit.

The method was the immunoSEQ multiplex PCR assay. Rearranged TCR beta chain sequences were amplified using the hsTCRB Kit according to the manufacturer's protocol. Sequencing of TCRB libraries was carried out on an Illumina MiSeq. The authors processed their data as follows. Demultiplexing, trimming and gene mapping were performed with the kit vendor's proprietary platform. TCRdb retrieved this table from immuneACCESS and kept in-frame rearrangements only. Not all clones are present; in checked studies, unresolved V genes account for under half, and no reason is known for the remainder. Clone size and the V and J calls come from that table; the DNA yielded D and trimming. The table for this sample lists about 24,000 clones; approximately 89% of them were counted only once. The ten largest make up just over 9% of the sample. On this clone: Its cognate antigen has yet to be identified. No quality values exist for individual bases; no much larger clone is one base distant.

This material consisted of PBMCs, taken from a glioma patient treated with radiotherapy, temozolomide or both. This TCR was recovered from a man under 40 with glioma. This sequence uses TRBV5-6 and TRBJ2-2; TRBD2 is perhaps the D gene, given 5 matching bases. The CDR3 loop reads CASSKRADPVTGELFF. The nucleotide sequence is TGTGCCAGCAGCAAACGAGCGGACCCAGTCACCGGGGAGCTGTTTTTT.